This TCR beta chain was captured in a study of memory CD4+ T cells and cytomegalovirus serostatus. As to this clone: What it recognizes is unknown.

Study results and limitations: Repertoires predicted CMV serostatus with median bootstrapped AUC of around 0.95.

V shed 0 bases, J shed 4 bases, and the junction held 4 bases outside the gene matches. This CDR3 spans 14 amino acids. CDR1 and CDR2 from the germline V gene are SGHRS and YFSETQ. The table came from immunoSEQ multiplex PCR; TCRdb's copy has only in-frame clones and leaves some out. The table lists 85,000 to 100,000 clones, 80% of them singletons, with around 3.6% in the top ten. Single viable CD3+CD4+CD8-CD45RO+ cells were sorted as the memory CD4+ T cells. The material sequenced was memory CD4+ T cells from blood. The chain combines TRBV5-1 with TRBJ2-7; 7 nucleotides match TRBD1. The receptor's source is an adult in good health and CMV-seropositive. The CDR3 DNA follows: TGCGCCAGCAGCTTGGGACAGGGTCCTTACGAGCAGTACTTC. Its translation is CASSLGQGPYEQYF.